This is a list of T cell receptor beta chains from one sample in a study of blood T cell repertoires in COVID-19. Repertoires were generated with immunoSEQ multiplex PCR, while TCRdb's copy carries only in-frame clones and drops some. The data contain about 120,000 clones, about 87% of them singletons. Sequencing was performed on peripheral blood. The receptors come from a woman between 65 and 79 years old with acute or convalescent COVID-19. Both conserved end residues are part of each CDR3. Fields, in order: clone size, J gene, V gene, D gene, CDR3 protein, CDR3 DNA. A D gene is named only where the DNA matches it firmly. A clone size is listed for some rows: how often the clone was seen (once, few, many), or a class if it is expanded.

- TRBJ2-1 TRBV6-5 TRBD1 CASSWDRVSEEQFF TGTGCCAGCAGTTGGGACAGGGTATCCGAGGAGCAGTTCTTC
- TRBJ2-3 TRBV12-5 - CASGLPLDSLTDTQYF TGTGCTAGTGGTTTGCCGTTGGACAGTTTAACAGATACGCAGTATTTT
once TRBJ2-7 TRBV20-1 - CSARRVYEQYF TGCAGTGCTAGACGCGTGTACGAGCAGTACTTC
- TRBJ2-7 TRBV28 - CASSLAGMYYEQYF TGTGCCAGCAGTTTGGCAGGGATGTACTACGAGCAGTACTTC
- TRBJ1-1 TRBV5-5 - CASSLGTVNTEAFF TGTGCCAGCAGCTTGGGCACTGTGAACACTGAAGCTTTCTTT
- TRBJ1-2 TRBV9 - CASREPGVGYTF TGTGCCAGCAGGGAGCCCGGAGTGGGCTACACCTTC
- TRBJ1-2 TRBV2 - CASSGGVYGYTF TGTGCCAGCAGTGGGGGAGTCTATGGCTACACCTTC
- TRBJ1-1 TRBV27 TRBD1 CASSFLPPQGAWDTEAFF TGTGCCAGCAGTTTCCTTCCTCCCCAGGGGGCATGGGACACTGAAGCTTTCTTT
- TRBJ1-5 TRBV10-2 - CASKRGVDQPQHF TGCGCCAGCAAGCGCGGGGTCGATCAGCCCCAGCATTTT
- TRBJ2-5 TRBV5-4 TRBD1 CASSSRQGRQETQYF TGTGCCAGCAGCTCCCGACAGGGACGCCAAGAGACCCAGTACTTC